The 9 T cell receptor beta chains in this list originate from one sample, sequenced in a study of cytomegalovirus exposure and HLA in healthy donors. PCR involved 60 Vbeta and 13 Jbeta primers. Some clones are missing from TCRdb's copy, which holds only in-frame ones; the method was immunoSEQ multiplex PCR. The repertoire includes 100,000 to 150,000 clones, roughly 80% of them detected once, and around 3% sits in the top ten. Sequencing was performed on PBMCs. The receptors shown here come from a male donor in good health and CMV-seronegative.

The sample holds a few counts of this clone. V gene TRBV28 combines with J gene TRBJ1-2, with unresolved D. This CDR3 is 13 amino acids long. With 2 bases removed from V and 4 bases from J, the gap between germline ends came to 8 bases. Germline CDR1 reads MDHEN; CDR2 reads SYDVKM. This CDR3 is CASSLKRSYGYTF. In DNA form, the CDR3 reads TGTGCCAGCAGTTTAAAACGCAGCTATGGCTACACCTTC.

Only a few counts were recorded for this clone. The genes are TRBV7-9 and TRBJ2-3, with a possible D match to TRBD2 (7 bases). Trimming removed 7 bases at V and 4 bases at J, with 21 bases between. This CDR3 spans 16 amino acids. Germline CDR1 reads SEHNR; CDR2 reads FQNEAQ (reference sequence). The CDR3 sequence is CASTFLGGGHADTQYF. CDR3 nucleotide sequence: TGTGCCAGCACCTTTCTGGGGGGGGGCCATGCAGATACGCAGTATTTT.

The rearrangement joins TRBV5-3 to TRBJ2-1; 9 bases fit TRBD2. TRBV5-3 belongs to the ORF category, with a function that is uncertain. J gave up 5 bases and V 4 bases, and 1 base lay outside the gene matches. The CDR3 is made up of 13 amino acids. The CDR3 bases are TGTGCCAGAAGCAGGACTAGCGACAATGAGCAGTTCTTC. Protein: CARSRTSDNEQFF.

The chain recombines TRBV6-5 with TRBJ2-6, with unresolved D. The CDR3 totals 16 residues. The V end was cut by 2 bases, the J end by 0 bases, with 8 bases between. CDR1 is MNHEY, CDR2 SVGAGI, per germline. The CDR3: CASSYVPGSGANVLTF. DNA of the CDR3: TGTGCCAGCAGTTACGTCCCGGGCTCTGGGGCCAACGTCCTGACTTTC.

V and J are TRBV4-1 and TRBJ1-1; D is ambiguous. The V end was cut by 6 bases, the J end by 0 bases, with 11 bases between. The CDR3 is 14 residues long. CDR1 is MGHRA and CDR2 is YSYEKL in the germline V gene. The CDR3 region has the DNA TGCGCCAGCAGAGGACTCCTATTGAACACTGAAGCTTTCTTT. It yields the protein CASRGLLLNTEAFF.

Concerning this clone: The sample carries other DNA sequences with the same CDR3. The CDR3 spells CASSPMVAGDTQYF. CDR3 sequence (DNA): TGTGCCAGCAGCCCGATGGTAGCTGGAGATACGCAGTATTTT. The V call is TRBV6-6, the J call TRBJ2-3; D unresolved. The germline V and J ends were trimmed by 6 bases and 5 bases, with 15 bases remaining between them. The germline V gene encodes CDR1 MNHNY and CDR2 SVGAGI (reference sequence). CDR3 length: 14 residues.

The DNA of the CDR3 is TGTGCCAGCAGTCGACAGGCGACAAGGGAAAAACTGTTTTTT. It codes for CASSRQATREKLFF. The V call is TRBV6-5, the J call TRBJ1-4; perhaps TRBD1 as D (6 bases). V lost 5 bases and J lost 8, with 15 bases in between. The CDR3 length is 14 residues. Germline CDR1 is MNHEY and CDR2 is SVGAGI.

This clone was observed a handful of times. The CDR3 region is CASSLSGQAAGDTQYF. For the CDR3, the DNA is TGTGCCAGCAGCCTCTCGGGACAGGCGGCGGGGGATACGCAGTATTTT. The chain has TRBV7-9 and TRBJ2-3, with TRBD1 matching over 8 bases. V lost 5 bases and J lost 6; bases outside the gene matches: 13. Germline CDR1 is SEHNR and CDR2 is FQNEAQ (reference sequence). The CDR3 totals 16 residues. The whole variable domain, filled in from reference TRBV7-9 and TRBJ2-3, reads DTGVSQNPRHKITKRGQNVTFRCDPISEHNRLYWYRQTLGQGPEFLTYFQNEAQLEKSRLLSDRFSAERPKGSFSTLEIQRTEQGDSAMYLCASSLSGQAAGDTQYFGPGTRLTVL.

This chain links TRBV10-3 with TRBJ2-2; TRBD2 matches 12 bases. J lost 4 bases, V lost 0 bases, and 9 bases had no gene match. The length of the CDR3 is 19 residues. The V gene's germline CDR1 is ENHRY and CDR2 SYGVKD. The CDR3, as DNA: TGTGCCATCAGTGAGTCTTCGACTAGCGGGGGAACAGTCACCGGGGAGCTGTTTTTT. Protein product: CAISESSTSGGTVTGELFF.